This T cell receptor beta chain appears in the sequencing data of a study of cytomegalovirus exposure and HLA in healthy donors. CDR3 length: 16 residues. In germline, CDR1 is SGHNT, CDR2 YYREEE (reference sequence). V shed 1 base and J shed 3 bases, with 15 bases lying between them. It was with 60 Vbeta and 13 Jbeta primers that the PCR ran. Sequenced by immunoSEQ multiplex PCR; TCRdb stores in-frame clones only, minus some. The table records more than 95,000 clones, 70% to 80% of them present only once. As for the donors, each was a healthy bone marrow donor. This sequence was found in a man between 45 and 60 years old in good health and CMV-seropositive. This sequence joins TRBV5-4 and TRBJ2-3; perhaps TRBD1 as D (6 bases). Sequencing was performed on PBMCs. In DNA form, the CDR3 reads TGTGCCAGCAGCTTGCCAGGGGTAGCCGAAACAGATACGCAGTATTTT. Residues: CASSLPGVAETDTQYF. Complete variable domain (other parts from reference TRBV5-4 and TRBJ2-3): ETGVTQSPTHLIKTRGQQVTLRCSSQSGHNTVSWYQQALGQGPQFIFQYYREEENGRGNFPPRFSGLQFPNYSSELNVNALELDDSALYLCASSLPGVAETDTQYFGPGTRLTVL.